This entry features one T cell receptor (beta chain) sequence. What it binds is not known. The junction and the germline gene differ at one end; a read error may be behind it. TCR beta CDR3 regions were amplified from RNA. HTBI primers were used for first-round RT-PCR of the TCR CDR3. TCRdb reprocessed the multiplex PCR reads via MiXCR and lists one record per CDR3 protein. The sample includes some 600,000 distinct CDR3 sequences, 46% of them seen just once. This entry belongs to a study of T cells in Graves' hyperthyroidism and ophthalmopathy. Study findings and constraints: In blood, most of the thyroid clonotypes expanded above 0.001 were also present.

CDR1 and CDR2 (germline): ENHRY, SYGVKD. The CDR3 has 13 residues. Stable hyperthyroidism: no ophthalmopathy progression over 18 months of follow-up. Lactation, pregnancy, other autoimmune disease or uncontrolled infection led to exclusion of patients. The receptor was isolated from a young woman with Graves' hyperthyroidism. Source material: peripheral blood or thyroid tissue (not recorded which). This chain uses TRBV10-3 with TRBJ1-1; 7 bases line up with TRBD1. CDR3 loop: CATSDREDTEAFF. CDR3 sequence (DNA): TGTGCCACCAGTGACAGGGAGGACACTGAAGCTTTCTTT.